The sequence of this T cell receptor beta chain was determined in a study of blood T cells in healthy people across ages. The CDR3 length is 15 residues. Then a second PCR, running about 6 to 12 cycles, was carried out with a sample-barcoded 5' primer and a J-beta primer mix. Every cDNA molecule bore a tag from a template-switch adaptor containing 12 random nucleotides. Each CDR3 protein gets one entry after TCRdb re-called the 5' RACE reads with MiXCR. This table holds about 1.7 million distinct CDR3 sequences, 28% found once. The chain couples TRBV12-3 or TRBV12-4 to TRBJ2-7; 10 bases are a match to TRBD2. The J call could be wrong; TRBJ2-5 is a better fit for the DNA end. Sequenced sample: blood. The TCR was taken from a woman aged 25 to 45 in good health. The CDR3 loop reads CASSARDSGRATQYF. CDR3 bases: TGTGCCAGCAGTGCCCGGGACAGCGGGAGGGCGACCCAGTACTTC.